A single TCR beta chain is shown here with its context. The antigen is not known. Produced via immunoSEQ multiplex PCR; TCRdb's table is partial and in-frame only. The data show under 75,000 clones, about 94% seen once. The related graft donor's blood sample was taken on the day of bone marrow donation. The data were obtained in a study of T cells after posttransplantation cyclophosphamide. The CDR3 totals 14 residues. The germline gives CDR1 SNHLY, CDR2 FYNNEI. V lost 4 bases and J lost 10; bases outside the gene matches: 3. Study-level findings and limits: After PTCy, TRB diversity resembled that of CNI/methotrexate controls. Tissue-infiltrating T cells from skin or gut overlapped little with blood T cells.

This chain joins TRBV2 and TRBJ1-6; 11 nucleotides line up with TRBD1. Material: PBMCs. This TCR was recovered from a woman in her 30s in good health and a related stem cell transplant donor. CDR3 sequence: CASSGDRGGSPLHF. CDR3 DNA: TGTGCCAGCAGTGGGGACAGGGGGGGCTCACCCCTCCACTTT.